The source of this T cell receptor (beta chain) is a study of CD8 T cells in ankylosing spondylitis. Findings and limits, study-wide: Relatively rare in peripheral blood, disease-linked clones were also CD8+. A motif of fewer than ten highly homologous TCR beta variants was seen as apparently characteristic of ankylosing spondylitis blood.

TCRdb reanalysed the 5' RACE reads using MiXCR and keeps one entry per CDR3 protein. The sample includes 35,000 to 45,000 distinct CDR3 sequences, 11% seen only once; the top ten take just over 1.4%. With V trimmed by 5 bases and J by 9 bases, 7 bases remained unmatched. The CDR3 contains 13 residues. The germline gives CDR1 SGHTA, CDR2 FQGNSA. In its sample, this clonotype was seen many times. Its specificity is not known. Sequencing input: blood, either unsorted or a sorted T cell fraction (not recorded which). This receptor was taken from a male donor with ankylosing spondylitis or in good health (not recorded which). This rearrangement joins TRBV7-2 to TRBJ2-4, with TRBD1 matching over 7 bases. CDR3 sequence: CASSPTGFRIQYF. CDR3 DNA sequence: TGTGCCAGCAGCCCGACAGGGTTTCGCATTCAGTACTTC. Full variable domain (missing parts from reference TRBV7-2 and TRBJ2-4): GAGVSQSPSNKVTEKGKDVELRCDPISGHTALYWYRQSLGQGLEFLIYFQGNSAPDKSGLPSDRFSAERTGGSVSTLTIQRTQQEDSAVYLCASSPTGFRIQYFGAGTRLSVL.